Each of the 5 T cell receptor beta chains below was sequenced from the same sample in a study of cytomegalovirus exposure and HLA in healthy donors. The PCR was carried out with 60 Vbeta primers and 13 Jbeta primers. Sequencing was performed with immunoSEQ multiplex PCR; in TCRdb, only in-frame clones are kept and a portion is missing. Among roughly 200,000 clones listed, 75% to 80% were seen once. The sample was PBMCs. The receptors stem from a woman aged 25 to 45 in good health and CMV-seropositive.

V and J are TRBV28 and TRBJ2-2; 7 bases are shared with TRBD2. Trimming at V came to 4 bases and at J to 12 bases, leaving 8 bases not matched to a gene. Germline V gene data show CDR1 as MDHEN and CDR2 as SYDVKM. This CDR3 is built from 13 residues. The CDR3 spells CASSYDLGGKLFF. CDR3 DNA: TGTGCCAGCAGTTACGATCTCGGGGGGAAGCTGTTTTTT.

This clone was detected once. This chain joins TRBV19 and TRBJ2-3; D perhaps matches TRBD1 (6 bases). Germline CDR1 LNHDA, CDR2 SQIVND (reference sequence). Deletions cut 4 bases from V and 2 bases from J, with 16 bases between. The CDR3 has 16 amino acids. The CDR3 DNA reads as TGTGCCAGTAGTAAGGGCTGGGCAGGGGCCACAGATACGCAGTATTTT. It is translated as CASSKGWAGATDTQYF.

The rearrangement links TRBV18 to TRBJ1-5; D is perhaps TRBD1 (6 bases). This CDR3 spans 15 amino acids. V was shortened by 5 bases and J by 5 bases, with 16 bases between the two germline ends. Germline loops: CDR1 KGHSH, CDR2 LQKENI. The CDR3 sequence: CASSAGAAGDQPQHF. The CDR3, as DNA: TGTGCCAGCTCAGCCGGGGCGGCAGGGGATCAGCCCCAGCATTTT.

This clone was counted between two and nine times. The chain uses TRBV7-9 and TRBJ2-5; tentatively, D is TRBD2 (6 bases). Deletions cut 4 bases from V and 11 bases from J, with 20 bases between. Germline V lookup: CDR1 SEHNR, CDR2 FQNEAQ (reference sequence). CDR3 length: 14 amino acids. The CDR3 loop reads CASSSSGNPGEQYF. The CDR3 nucleotides are TGTGCCAGCAGCTCCTCCGGGAACCCGGGAGAGCAGTACTTC.

The rearrangement links TRBV18 to TRBJ2-1; D may be TRBD1 (5 bases). The CDR3 runs to 13 residues. Germline values: CDR1 KGHSH, CDR2 LQKENI. V lost 1 base and J 10 bases, leaving 11 bases between the germline ends. The CDR3 DNA is TGTGCCAGCTCACCACGACAGAGGAGCGAGCAGTTCTTC. It yields the protein CASSPRQRSEQFF.